This TCR beta chain was obtained from a study of cytomegalovirus exposure and HLA in healthy donors. CDR1 is MNHEY and CDR2 is SMNVEV in the germline V gene (reference sequence). The CDR3 has 17 amino acids. With 6 bases removed from V and 3 bases from J, the gap between germline ends came to 20 bases. Sequencing used immunoSEQ multiplex PCR; TCRdb keeps in-frame clones, though not all of them. The sample records roughly 200,000 clones, approximately 78% being singletons. Sequenced sample: PBMCs. This rearrangement joins TRBV27 to TRBJ1-4, with D possibly being TRBD1 (6 bases). The source is a woman in her twenties or thirties in good health and CMV-seronegative. Here the CDR3 DNA reads TGTGCCAGCAGAGGAGGGGGGGGGATCGCAGCTAATGAAAAACTGTTTTTT. Protein: CASRGGGGIAANEKLFF.